What follows are 30 T cell receptor beta chains derived from one specimen sequenced in a study of a mutant IDH1 vaccine in newly diagnosed glioma (dated by TCRdb to the early 2020s). The time point label on this specimen signifies: baseline, week 1 (first vaccination visit). The sample's treatment or condition label, decoded: pre-vaccination baseline after standard-of-care therapy. Library generation was performed with the immunoSEQ multiplex PCR assay. TCRdb stores this immuneACCESS table with in-frame sequences only. Part of the clones is absent; in the studies checked, under half of the shortfall reflects unresolved V genes, and no reason is known for the rest. The sample table shows approximately 16,000 clones, and just under 97% are seen once. The ten most abundant clones make up about 3.7% of the sample. The sequences come from peripheral blood mononuclear cells (PBMCs), collected from a glioma patient treated with radiotherapy, temozolomide or both. These receptors originate from a woman aged 18-35 years with glioma. Some clones in this sample may be carry-over from other donors' samples.

This clone was seen just once. The CDR3 loop reads CAIGRTDNSPLHF. In DNA, the CDR3 is TGTGCCATCGGGAGGACAGATAATTCACCCCTCCACTTT. The chain couples TRBV27 to TRBJ1-6, with D possibly TRBD1 on 6 matching bases. The V gene lost 10 bases and the J gene lost 5 bases, with 12 bases spanning the gap. Germline V gene data show CDR1 as MNHEY and CDR2 as SMNVEV (reference sequence). This CDR3 is 13 amino acids long.

The chain recombines TRBV9 with TRBJ1-2; 8 bases agree with TRBD1. Germline trimming cut 0 bases from V and 7 bases from J; bases unmatched to any gene: 5. CDR3 length: 14 amino acids. Germline CDR1 reads SGDLS; CDR2 reads YYNGEE. CDR3 loop: CASSVGQGAFGYTF. The CDR3 nucleotides read TGTGCCAGCAGCGTAGGGCAGGGGGCTTTTGGCTACACCTTC.

The gene calls are TRBV6-4 and TRBJ2-1; 11 bases align to TRBD1. Per germline, CDR1 MRHNA and CDR2 SNTAGT. This CDR3 spans 15 amino acids. V lost 0 bases, J lost 9 bases, and 4 bases stayed unmatched. CDR3 coding DNA: TGTGCCAGCAGTGACTCAGGGACAGGGGGGACTGAGCAGTTCTTC. It encodes CASSDSGTGGTEQFF.

J is TRBJ2-1 and V is TRBV10-3; unclear D gene. Trimming took off 4 bases at V and 0 bases at J, with 10 bases between the two ends. This CDR3 has 15 residues. The germline gives CDR1 ENHRY, CDR2 SYGVKD. The CDR3 reads CAISGAENSYNEQFF. The CDR3 bases are TGTGCCATCAGTGGCGCGGAAAACTCCTACAATGAGCAGTTCTTC.

This chain links TRBV29-1 with TRBJ2-1; TRBD1 is a possible D gene (6 bases). Deletions cut 4 bases from V and 8 bases from J, with 18 bases between. The CDR3 loop spans 14 amino acids. CDR1 SQVTM and CDR2 ANQGSEA come from the germline V gene. CDR3 nucleotides: TGCAGCGTTGTACTGGAACAGGGATTCGATGAGCAGTTCTTC. This codes for CSVVLEQGFDEQFF.

This rearrangement joins TRBV11-2 to TRBJ2-7, with 10 bases matching TRBD1. V lost 2 bases to trimming and J lost 2 bases; unmatched junction nucleotides: 3. There are 15 residues in the CDR3. The V gene's germline CDR1 is SGHAT and CDR2 FQNNGV. CDR3 bases: TGTGCCAGCAGCTTAATGGGACAGGGGCCCTACGAGCAGTACTTC. This gives the protein CASSLMGQGPYEQYF.

This clone was observed a single time. V is TRBV11-2 and J is TRBJ2-5, with 8 positions matching TRBD2. The CDR3 contains 14 residues. V gave up 6 bases and J gave up 5 bases; unmatched junction bases: 8. CDR1 SGHAT and CDR2 FQNNGV come from the germline V gene. The CDR3 protein is CASRRGGADETQYF. DNA for the CDR3: TGTGCCAGCAGACGGGGGGGGGCTGATGAGACCCAGTACTTC.

This rearrangement joins TRBV27 to TRBJ1-4; possibly TRBD1 for D (5 bases). Germline values: CDR1 MNHEY, CDR2 SMNVEV (reference sequence). V was clipped by 2 bases and J by 0 bases, with 7 bases between them. The CDR3 has 15 amino acids. CDR3 protein: CASSLEGTTNEKLFF. CDR3 bases: TGTGCCAGCAGTTTAGAGGGGACAACTAATGAAAAACTGTTTTTT.

The genes are TRBV29-1 and TRBJ1-1, with D possibly being TRBD1 (6 bases). The germline V gene has CDR1 SQVTM and CDR2 ANQGSEA. The CDR3 loop spans 15 amino acids. V was clipped by 3 bases and J by 0 bases, with 14 bases between them. The CDR3 DNA reads as TGCAGCGTTGACAGGCAGGGGAACTTGAACACTGAAGCTTTCTTT. This codes for CSVDRQGNLNTEAFF.

This rearrangement joins TRBV6-5 to TRBJ2-3; maybe TRBD1 (6 bases). V was clipped by 6 bases and J by 1 base, with 14 bases between them. CDR3 length equals 15 residues. Germline values: CDR1 MNHEY, CDR2 SVGAGI. The DNA of the CDR3 is TGTGCCAGCAGCTTAACAGGGTATGGCACAGATACGCAGTATTTT. Its translation: CASSLTGYGTDTQYF.

The V gene is TRBV5-4, the J gene TRBJ2-1; no firm D call. V shed 4 bases and J shed 6 bases, with 11 bases lying between them. This CDR3 spans 13 amino acids. The V gene's germline CDR1 is SGHNT and CDR2 YYREEE (reference sequence). CDR3 in amino acids: CASSPPGTNEQFF. CDR3 sequence (DNA): TGTGCCAGCAGCCCACCCGGTACCAATGAGCAGTTCTTC.

The rearrangement links TRBV7-8 to TRBJ1-3; TRBD1 might be the D (5 bases). Trimming stripped 6 bases from V and 4 bases from J, with 19 bases between. The CDR3 length is 16 residues. Per the germline V gene, CDR1 is SGHVS and CDR2 is FQNEAQ. The CDR3 coding sequence is TGTGCCAGCAGGTCCGGGGCAGGCTTTGTAGGAAACACCATATATTTT. Amino acid sequence: CASRSGAGFVGNTIYF.

This clone was observed once. The V and J genes are TRBV11-2 and TRBJ2-1; D is ambiguous. This CDR3 is built from 12 residues. CDR1 is SGHAT and CDR2 is FQNNGV in the germline V gene. Trimming removed 3 bases from V and 3 bases from J, with 3 bases in between. The CDR3: CASSLGYNEQFF. CDR3 bases: TGTGCCAGCAGCTTGGGCTACAATGAGCAGTTCTTC.

The J gene is TRBJ2-3, the V gene TRBV18; no clear D gene. Germline CDR1 is KGHSH and CDR2 is LQKENI. Trimming stripped 0 bases from V and 2 bases from J, with 6 bases between. The CDR3 has 14 amino acids. CDR3 sequence: CASSPPSTTDTQYF. The DNA of the CDR3 is TGTGCCAGCTCACCACCGAGCACCACAGATACGCAGTATTTT.

This rearrangement joins TRBV7-3 to TRBJ1-1; D is possibly TRBD1 (5 bases). V lost 5 bases to trimming and J lost 2 bases, with 12 bases between them. Per germline, CDR1 SGHTA and CDR2 FQGTGA. The CDR3 has 14 amino acids. CDR3 in DNA: TGTGCCAGCAGCCGCCTGGGACCCAACACTGAAGCTTTCTTT. This sequence encodes CASSRLGPNTEAFF.

The genes are TRBV4-1 and TRBJ2-3; the match to TRBD1 covers 7 bases. V was clipped by 4 bases and J by 6 bases; unmatched bases: 10. The CDR3 covers 15 residues. CDR1 MGHRA and CDR2 YSYEKL come from the germline V gene. The CDR3: CASSRDGQVFDTQYF. DNA of the CDR3: TGCGCCAGCAGCCGGGACGGACAGGTGTTTGATACGCAGTATTTT.

The V call is TRBV6-1, the J call TRBJ1-1; D remains ambiguous. Looked up from germline, CDR1 is MNHNS and CDR2 is SASEGT. Trimming stripped 4 bases from V and 5 bases from J, with 2 bases between. The CDR3 runs 10 residues. CDR3 in amino acids: CASSATEAFF. The CDR3 nucleotides read TGTGCCAGCAGTGCGACTGAAGCTTTCTTT.

The count of this clone is one. The chain combines TRBV5-1 with TRBJ1-2, with D maybe TRBD1 (5 bases). V was shortened by 4 bases and J by 7 bases, with 17 bases between the two germline ends. The CDR3 covers 14 residues. Germline V gene sequence: CDR1 SGHRS, CDR2 YFSETQ. CDR3 coding DNA: TGCGCCAGCAGCCCGCTACAGGTCAGCCTTGGCTACACCTTC. Encoded protein: CASSPLQVSLGYTF.

The chain couples TRBV6-6 to TRBJ1-1; TRBD1 aligns across 9 bases. This CDR3 has 14 residues. V lost 7 bases and J lost 2; bases outside the gene matches: 5. Germline CDR1 is MNHNY and CDR2 is SVGAGI (reference sequence). In nucleotides, the CDR3 is TGTGCCAGCATAATGGACAGGGGAAACACTGAAGCTTTCTTT. Its translation: CASIMDRGNTEAFF.

This chain links TRBV19 with TRBJ2-7; D possibly corresponds to TRBD1 (8 bases). The CDR3 totals 13 residues. Germline CDR1 and CDR2: LNHDA and SQIVND (reference sequence). V lost 5 bases and J lost 6, with 14 bases in between. Written as DNA, the CDR3 is TGTGCCAGTAGTCCCACAGGGGGGGGCGAGCAGTACTTC. This gives the protein CASSPTGGGEQYF.

V is TRBV27 and J is TRBJ2-3; 8 bases are a match to TRBD2. The CDR3 has 15 residues. Trimming took 0 bases from V and 5 from J; bases not matched to a gene: 4. Germline assignment: CDR1 MNHEY and CDR2 SMNVEV (reference sequence). The CDR3 DNA reads TGTGCCAGCAGTTTATCTGGCCTAGCGGGAGATACGCAGTATTTT. Translation: CASSLSGLAGDTQYF.

The V call is TRBV10-3, the J call TRBJ1-1; possibly TRBD1 for D (5 bases). There are 13 residues in the CDR3. Between the trimmed V and J ends, which lost 9 bases and 1 base, there was a span of 12 bases. Germline V gene data show CDR1 as ENHRY and CDR2 as SYGVKD. In DNA form, the CDR3 reads TGTGCCATTACCGGGACGGGGAACACTGAAGCTTTCTTT. It specifies CAITGTGNTEAFF.

The rearrangement uses TRBV29-1 and TRBJ2-7; the match to TRBD1 covers 8 bases. CDR3 length: 12 amino acids. Trimming cost V 7 bases and J 7 bases; bases outside gene matches: 9. Per the germline V gene, CDR1 is SQVTM and CDR2 is ANQGSEA. CDR3 sequence (DNA): TGCAGCGCTAGACAGGGGTCGGGGGAGCAGTACTTC. It encodes CSARQGSGEQYF.

This clone was found once. The chain combines TRBV5-4 with TRBJ2-5; 9 bases are a match to TRBD2. The CDR3 is 16 residues long. J was trimmed by 4 bases and V by 4 bases; bases with no gene match: 11. The germline V gene has CDR1 SGHNT and CDR2 YYREEE (reference sequence). This CDR3 is CASSTGLAMRIETQYF. As DNA, the CDR3 is TGTGCCAGCAGCACTGGACTAGCGATGCGGATAGAGACCCAGTACTTC.

The chain is built from TRBV10-3 and TRBJ1-5; no firm D call. Trimming took 2 bases from V and 0 from J, leaving 5 bases between them. CDR3 length: 14 residues. The germline CDR1 and CDR2 sequences are ENHRY and SYGVKD. The CDR3 coding sequence is TGTGCCATCAGTGAGCGGGATAGCAATCAGCCCCAGCATTTT. It translates to CAISERDSNQPQHF.

This chain links TRBV4-1 with TRBJ2-5, with unresolved D. The end of the DNA fits TRBJ2-7 better, so the J call may be wrong. Germline-derived CDR1 and CDR2 are MGHRA and YSYEKL. The CDR3 covers 14 residues. This chain's CDR3 is CASRPDIGSYEQYF. As DNA, the CDR3 is TGCGCCAGCAGACCAGATATCGGATCCTACGAGCAGTACTTC.

The genes are TRBV28 and TRBJ2-7, with 11 bases that match TRBD2. The junction had 3 bases not matched to a gene; V was cut back by 2 bases and J by 3 bases. The CDR3 is made up of 15 amino acids. Germline CDR1 MDHEN, CDR2 SYDVKM. The CDR3 DNA reads as TGTGCCAGCAGTTTAGGTCTAGCGGGAGGCTACGAGCAGTACTTC. It encodes CASSLGLAGGYEQYF.

The V and J genes are TRBV14 and TRBJ1-3; D unclear. Trimming cost V 4 bases and J 4 bases, with 14 bases left between them. CDR3 length equals 15 residues. Germline V CDR1 and CDR2: SGHDN, FVKESK. This CDR3 reads CASSLTMSSGNTIYF. The CDR3 DNA follows: TGTGCCAGCAGCCTAACCATGTCGTCGGGAAACACCATATATTTT.

The chain couples TRBV29-1 to TRBJ2-7, with 7 bases lining up with TRBD1. CDR1 and CDR2 (germline): SQVTM, ANQGSEA. The length of the CDR3 is 12 residues. The V and J ends lost 5 bases and 4 bases, in that order; junction bases with no gene match: 5. The CDR3 bases are TGCAGCGTTCGACAGGGCGGATACGAGCAGTACTTC. Residues: CSVRQGGYEQYF.

The V call is TRBV15, the J call TRBJ1-1; D is unclear. V lost 5 bases, J lost 4 bases, and 14 bases lay in between. This CDR3 comprises 14 residues. Germline V gene lookup returns CDR1 LNHNV and CDR2 YYDKDF (reference sequence). The CDR3 coding sequence is TGTGCCACCAGCCTGGGGTATATGAGCACTGAAGCTTTCTTT. Its protein is CATSLGYMSTEAFF.